This T cell receptor (beta chain) was obtained from a study of blood T cells in healthy people across ages. Points from the study as a whole: Since the PBMCs were unsorted, naive and antigen-experienced cells could not be conclusively compared. A strong correlation between TCR beta diversity and naive T cell percentage was seen.

This CDR3 is built from 11 residues. Between the trimmed V and J ends, which lost 7 bases and 5 bases, there was a span of 8 bases. CDR1 and CDR2 from the germline V gene are MNHEY and SMNVEV (reference sequence). Donor samples were obtained from healthy Caucasian individuals from Russia, aged about 6 to 100. Staff drew roughly 10 milliliters of peripheral blood from each donor. Only a few counts were recorded for this clonotype. Antigen specificity is unknown. A second roughly 6 to 12 cycle PCR used barcoded and J-beta primers. Each CDR3 protein gets one entry after TCRdb re-called the 5' RACE reads with MiXCR. The data contain roughly 1.6 million distinct CDR3 sequences, roughly 30% of them singletons.

This TCR came from a woman aged 25 to 39 in good health. The sample was blood. The genes are TRBV27 and TRBJ1-1; D is uncertain. CDR3 nucleotides: TGTGCCAGCACCTCGAGGACTGAAGCTTTCTTT. Its translation: CASTSRTEAFF.